This T cell receptor (beta chain) was recovered during a study of identical twins. Study findings and constraints: Beta out-of-frame twin sharing showed a weaker excess. Fewer insertions were carried by abundant cord blood beta clonotypes, but none was seen in memory repertoires.

Each donor was a healthy Caucasian. Template switching added a universal primer site; cDNA carried unique molecular identifiers. In TCRdb, the 5' RACE reads were re-called with MiXCR into one record per CDR3 protein. In the table there are approximately 670,000 distinct CDR3 sequences, roughly 6.2% of which are singletons. Trimming removed 1 base from V and 7 bases from J; junction bases left unmatched: 5. The germline gives CDR1 SEHNR, CDR2 FQNEAQ (reference sequence). This CDR3 region has 15 residues. With respect to this clonotype: Its antigen is still unknown.

The sequencing input was naive T cells sorted from blood. The chain couples TRBV7-9 to TRBJ1-2; TRBD1 agrees at 11 bases. The receptor comes from a man aged 18 to 30 in good health. CDR3 in amino acids: CASSLEEGTGGGYTF. CDR3 coding DNA: TGTGCCAGCAGCTTAGAAGAAGGGACAGGGGGTGGCTACACCTTC.